This T cell receptor beta chain was recovered during a study of T cells in Graves' hyperthyroidism and ophthalmopathy. Subjects with ophthalmopathy showed a Clinical Activity Score no lower than 3, a NOSPECS grade no lower than 4, and a duration shorter than 3 months. Patients showing uncontrolled infection, other autoimmune disease, pregnancy or lactation were ineligible. On this clonotype: A much larger clone lies one base from this, so it may be a read error.

Using RNA transcripts as the source, TCR beta CDR3 regions were amplified. Initially, a first-round RT-PCR of the TCR CDR3 employed the HTBI primer set. TCRdb re-called the multiplex PCR reads with MiXCR, one entry per CDR3 protein. The sample carries 300,000 to 400,000 distinct CDR3 sequences, 14% recorded once. The material sequenced was blood. This TCR came from a woman in her twenties or thirties with Graves' ophthalmopathy.

CDR3: CSASPGSTGQYF. The DNA for the CDR3 is TGCAGTGCTAGTCCCGGGTCGACTGGTCAGTACTTC. The V gene is TRBV20-1, the J gene TRBJ2-4; D unclear. V was cut by 3 bases and J by 12 bases, with 15 bases left in between. Germline V gives CDR1 DFQATT, CDR2 SNEGSKA (reference sequence). The CDR3 is made up of 12 amino acids.